These 9 T cell receptor beta chains were all obtained from the same sample, sequenced in a study of patients with pleural tuberculosis. A single record per CDR3 protein comes from TCRdb applying MiXCR to the reads. Counted here are about 50,000 distinct CDR3 sequences, about 7.3% occurring once; the ten biggest clones make up around 15%. The receptor set was obtained from a human donor with pleural tuberculosis.

The J gene is TRBJ1-1, the V gene TRBV27; D is unresolved. V dropped 4 bases and J dropped 14 bases, with 17 bases sitting between them. There are 12 residues in the CDR3. CDR1 MNHEY and CDR2 SMNVEV come from the germline V gene (reference sequence). The DNA for the CDR3 is TGTGCCAGCAGTTCCAGCGCAGATACGCAGTTCTTT. The encoded protein is CASSSSADTQFF.

There are many counts of this clonotype. The V and J genes are TRBV20-1 and TRBJ2-3, with no clear D. V lost 3 bases and J lost 10, with 11 bases in between. This CDR3 comprises 11 residues. Germline CDR1 reads DFQATT; CDR2 reads SNEGSKA (reference sequence). The CDR3 spells CSASRRTAQYF. The CDR3 DNA follows: TGCAGTGCTAGTCGGCGGACGGCGCAGTATTTT.

This clonotype was observed at least ten times. The rearrangement uses TRBV20-1 and TRBJ2-7, with D unclear. Germline lookup yields CDR1 DFQATT and CDR2 SNEGSKA (reference sequence). The length of the CDR3 is 14 residues. Trimming shortened V by 6 bases and J by 2 bases, and 17 bases separated the two germline ends. The CDR3 protein is CSAGRRDTPYEQYF. The CDR3, as DNA: TGCAGTGCAGGAAGGCGTGACACTCCCTACGAGCAGTACTTC.

This clonotype is labeled medium-sized. The rearrangement uses TRBV7-8 and TRBJ2-1, with TRBD1 matching over 7 bases. CDR3 length: 12 amino acids. With 5 bases clipped from V and 9 bases from J, the junction kept 4 bases outside the gene matches. Germline-derived CDR1 and CDR2 are SGHVS and FQNEAQ. In DNA form, the CDR3 reads TGTGCCAGCAGCCGCGACAGGGCTGAGCAGTTCTTC. Translation: CASSRDRAEQFF.

The table lists this clonotype with many counts. V usage is TRBV11-2 and J usage is TRBJ1-1, with TRBD1 identical over 7 bases. The V gene end was trimmed by 5 bases and the J gene end by 1 base; junction bases not matched to a gene: 4. Germline CDR1 is SGHAT and CDR2 is FQNNGV. There are 14 residues in the CDR3. The CDR3 DNA reads TGTGCCAGCAGCAAGGGACAGTCGAACACTGAAGCTTTCTTT. Translating it yields CASSKGQSNTEAFF.

Ten or more counts support this clonotype. The rearrangement uses TRBV18 and TRBJ1-1, with D uncertain. Germline assignment: CDR1 KGHSH and CDR2 LQKENI. This CDR3 has 13 amino acids. Trimming took 3 bases from V and 5 from J, leaving 10 bases between them. The CDR3 here is CASSPPQRTEAFF. DNA for the CDR3: TGTGCCAGCTCACCCCCTCAGCGGACTGAAGCTTTCTTT. Full variable domain (remainder filled in from reference TRBV18 and TRBJ1-1): NAGVMQNPRHLVRRRGQEARLRCSPMKGHSHVYWYRQLPEEGLKFMVYLQKENIIDESGMPKERFSAEFPKEGPSILRIQQVVRGDSAAYFCASSPPQRTEAFFGQGTRLTVV.

The sample holds many counts of this clonotype. The V and J genes are TRBV20-1 and TRBJ2-1; 11 bases map to TRBD2. J gave up 8 bases and V 4 bases, and 7 bases lay outside the gene matches. The germline CDR1 and CDR2 sequences are DFQATT and SNEGSKA (reference sequence). The CDR3 consists of 14 residues. CDR3 in amino acids: CSATTSGNDYEQFF. The CDR3 DNA sequence: TGCAGTGCTACGACTAGCGGGAATGACTATGAGCAGTTCTTC.

The chain couples TRBV10-3 to TRBJ2-3; D call uncertain. This CDR3 has 13 residues. Germline CDR1 reads ENHRY; CDR2 reads SYGVKD. Trimming stripped 2 bases from V and 1 base from J, with 4 bases between. The CDR3 spells CAISEMGTDTQYF. The CDR3 nucleotides are TGTGCCATCAGTGAGATGGGCACAGATACGCAGTATTTT.

This clonotype was observed many times. The chain employs TRBV18 and TRBJ1-4; perhaps TRBD1 as D (6 bases). The CDR3 is 13 residues long. V lost 8 bases and J lost 5, with 12 bases in between. Per germline, CDR1 KGHSH and CDR2 LQKENI. The CDR3 reads CASARGTNEKLFF. The CDR3 DNA sequence: TGTGCCAGCGCAAGGGGGACAAATGAAAAACTGTTTTTT.